This record concerns one TCR beta chain sequence. This clonotype showed up just once. Its target antigen remains unknown. Per-base qualities were not stored, and no clone one base away is much larger. PBMCs were isolated by Ficoll-Paque density gradient centrifugation. Its CDR3 holds 16 amino acids, cysteine through phenylalanine. The DNA shown is the 48-base CDR3, in frame from base 1. The germline V gene supplies CDR1 MGHRA and CDR2 YSYEKL. The junction shows trimming of 5 bases on V and 8 bases on J, plus 22 bases between the germline ends. The record originates from a study of T-cell memory formation after mild COVID-19 (dated by TCRdb to about 2021). About the investigation overall: TCR sequence clusters from the two donors were largely donor specific. Two young, previously healthy adult volunteers, one female and one male, were included in the cohort. In a couple of donors, T-cell clones that expanded and contracted after mild COVID-19 were followed by sequencing TCRalpha and TCRbeta repertoires longitudinally.

Instrument used: Illumina NovaSeq 6000. TCRalpha and TCRbeta cDNA libraries were built by 5'RACE with constant-segment primers, adding sample barcodes and unique molecular identifiers. RNA was extracted from every sample with Trizol reagent. The libraries were amplified in two PCR steps, and the second step added a second sample barcode and Illumina TruSeq adapters. Sequencing of libraries was performed on an Illumina NovaSeq with 2 x 150 bp paired-end reads. The authors' pipeline ran thus. Reads were demultiplexed and collapsed into UMI-guided consensus sequences with migec v1.2.7. Using mixcr v2.1.11, UMI consensuses were aligned to TRA and TRB V and J templates and then assembled into clonotypes. A clonotype was counted as expanded or contracted only if both edgeR and NoisET called the change significant, with noise models trained on biological replicates. For edgeR calls, the cutoffs were a false discovery rate-adjusted p below 0.01 and a log2 fold-change threshold of 1. As an exploratory analysis of dynamics, max-normalized trajectories of the 1000 most abundant clonotypes were examined with PCA combined with hierarchical clustering. Separately sequenced CD4+ and CD8+ repertoires were used to assign the CD4 or CD8 phenotype of responding clones. TCRdb cleaned the public reads at Q25 with fastp, built clones with MiXCR and kept in-frame beta chains. Rows with one shared CDR3 protein collapse into an entry with the most common genes and DNA. Clone size and V and J calls follow TCRdb, not the original study. In this sample the table shows around 510,000 distinct CDR3 sequences, 20% to 25% of which occur a single time. In total, the top ten clones hold roughly 8.3% of the sample.

General conclusions and limits of the study: The study covered only a couple of mild cases, and larger cohorts including severe cases with pre-infection samples were considered necessary. Balanced CD4/CD8 phenotypes were observed for clones contracting from day 15 to 85, whereas a bias towards CD4+ was observed for a second wave of clones expanding from day 15 to 37. SARS-CoV-2 specificity of the second-wave clones peaking on day 37 was not confirmed. Contracting CD4+ clones appeared mostly in the CM and EM memory subsets, whereas CD8+ clones were enriched in EMRA. Some responding clones were found in pre-infection memory, which suggests that pre-existing cross-reactive memory T cells took part in the SARS-CoV-2 response.

In this chain, TRBV4-1 is recombined with TRBJ2-1; TRBD1 could be the D gene, as 7 bases match. The specimen sequenced was PBMCs or a T cell subset sorted from them (not recorded which). The receptor's source is an adult woman who had mild COVID-19 (a few samples of this study predate the infection). The sample titles of this study are shuffled in the database, so cell type and time point are left out; the donor was told from shared clones. The DNA reads TGCGCCAGCAGCTCATCTCCAGGGGGGCGGTTCGATGAGCAGTTCTTC. Its product reads: CASSSSPGGRFDEQFF.